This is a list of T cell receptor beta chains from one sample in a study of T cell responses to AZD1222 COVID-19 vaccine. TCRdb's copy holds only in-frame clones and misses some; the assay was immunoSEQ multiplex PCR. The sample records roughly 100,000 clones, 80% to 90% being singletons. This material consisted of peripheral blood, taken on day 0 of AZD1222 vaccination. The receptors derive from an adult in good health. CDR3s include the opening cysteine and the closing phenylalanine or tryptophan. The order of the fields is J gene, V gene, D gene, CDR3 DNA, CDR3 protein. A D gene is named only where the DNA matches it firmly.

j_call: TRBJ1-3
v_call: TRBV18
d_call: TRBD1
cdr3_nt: TGTGCCAGCTCACCACCGGGACAGGGGTCTGGAAACACCATATATTTT
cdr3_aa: CASSPPGQGSGNTIYF

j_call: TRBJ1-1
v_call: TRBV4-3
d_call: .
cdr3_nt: TGCGCCAGCATCCCACGGGACCCGGGTGAAGCTTTCTTT
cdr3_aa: CASIPRDPGEAFF

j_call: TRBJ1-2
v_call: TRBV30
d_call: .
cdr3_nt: TGTGCCTGGAGTGCCTCCGGGAGTTCCTATGGCTACACCTTC
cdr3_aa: CAWSASGSSYGYTF

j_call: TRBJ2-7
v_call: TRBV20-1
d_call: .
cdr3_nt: TGCAGTGCTACCGTGGGGTACGAGCAGTACTTC
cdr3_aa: CSATVGYEQYF

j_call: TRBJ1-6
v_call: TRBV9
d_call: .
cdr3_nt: TGTGCCAGCAATCCCGATCCGGGGGTCGATTCACCCCTCCACTTT
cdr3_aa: CASNPDPGVDSPLHF

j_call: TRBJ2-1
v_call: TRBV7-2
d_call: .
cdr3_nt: TGTGCCAGCAGCTTAACTCTCTACAATGAGCAGTTCTTC
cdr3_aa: CASSLTLYNEQFF

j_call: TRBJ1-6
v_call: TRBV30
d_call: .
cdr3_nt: TGTGCCTGGAGTCGAGAAAGGCGTAGCTCCTATAATTCACCCCTCCACTTT
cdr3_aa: CAWSRERRSSYNSPLHF

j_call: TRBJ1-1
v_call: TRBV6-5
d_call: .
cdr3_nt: TGTGCCAGCAGTTATAACAGGAACACTGAAGCTTTCTTT
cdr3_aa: CASSYNRNTEAFF

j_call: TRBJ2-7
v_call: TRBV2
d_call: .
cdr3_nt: TGTGCCAAAGGCGGCAGTTCTTCACCACAGTACTTC
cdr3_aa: CAKGGSSSPQYF

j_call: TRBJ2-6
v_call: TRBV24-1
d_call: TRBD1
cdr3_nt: TGTGCCACCAGCCGGGGACAGGAGGGTTCTGGGGCCAACGTCCTGACTTTC
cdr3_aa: CATSRGQEGSGANVLTF